This paragraph reports one T cell receptor beta chain. Its antigen is not identified. Repertoires were generated with immunoSEQ multiplex PCR, while TCRdb's copy carries only in-frame clones and drops some. The table records over 100,000 clones, around 87% of them present only once. Germline CDR1 and CDR2: GTSNPN and SVGIG (reference sequence). The V gene end was trimmed by 1 base and the J gene end by 4 bases; junction bases not matched to a gene: 1. This CDR3 is built from 14 residues. These data originate in a study of T cell responses to AZD1222 COVID-19 vaccine. Broader study findings: At baseline, just a handful of AZD1222 recipients tested seropositive.

The chain combines TRBV30 with TRBJ1-5; 10 bases align to TRBD1. This receptor was taken from an adult in good health. Sequencing was performed on peripheral blood, taken on day 0 of AZD1222 vaccination. In nucleotides, the CDR3 is TGTGCCTGGAGTGCGGGACAGGGGAATCAGCCCCAGCATTTT. Translating it yields CAWSAGQGNQPQHF.